This entry is about one T cell receptor (beta chain). This sample is part of a study of blood T cell repertoires in COVID-19. Across the whole study: Whether acute or convalescent, the COVID-19 samples came from the United States, Italy and Spain. T cells, B-cell-depleted T cells, or PBMCs supplied cDNA or gDNA.

Germline V gene lookup returns CDR1 MNHNS and CDR2 SASEGT. With 2 bases clipped from V and 2 bases from J, the junction kept 5 bases outside the gene matches. CDR3 length: 16 residues. Authors' data handling: Reference gene primer amplification in the assay estimated nucleated cell counts. Libraries were prepared by immunoSEQ multiplex PCR; TCRdb keeps only in-frame clonotypes and omits some of them. V and J calls and clone size follow that table, whereas D and trimming were derived from the DNA. The sample has over 85,000 clones; approximately 86% are singletons. The sequenced sample was peripheral blood. The TCR was taken from a male donor with acute or convalescent COVID-19. The genes are TRBV6-1 and TRBJ2-1, with 8 positions matching TRBD2. Written as DNA, the CDR3 is TGTGCCAGCAGTGAATGGGCGGGGGGAGCCTACAATGAGCAGTTCTTC. It yields the protein CASSEWAGGAYNEQFF.